One and the same sample provided the 24 T cell receptor beta chains below, sequenced in a study of T-cell memory formation after mild COVID-19. A single record per CDR3 protein comes from TCRdb applying MiXCR to the 5' RACE reads. The profile covers around 470,000 distinct CDR3 sequences, with roughly 20% appearing a single time and approximately 8.4% taken by the ten largest. The sequenced sample was PBMCs or a T cell subset sorted from them (not recorded which). The receptors were sampled from an adult woman who had mild COVID-19 (a few samples of this study predate the infection). Cell type and time point are not known.

The chain employs TRBV10-3 and TRBJ2-7; D remains ambiguous. V gave up 0 bases and J gave up 5 bases, with 11 bases separating them. Germline CDR1 is ENHRY and CDR2 is SYGVKD. The CDR3 is 14 amino acids. For the CDR3, the DNA is TGTGCCATCAGTGAGTCCGAGACAAGCGACGAGCAGTACTTC. This encodes CAISESETSDEQYF.

The chain employs TRBV18 and TRBJ2-2; tentatively, D is TRBD1 (6 bases). The ends were cut back, 2 bases at V and 6 bases at J, with 7 bases in the middle. This CDR3 comprises 13 residues. Per germline, CDR1 KGHSH and CDR2 LQKENI. For the CDR3, the DNA is TGTGCCAGCTCACCAAGGACAGCCGGGGAGCTGTTTTTT. Translated, it gives CASSPRTAGELFF.

The V call is TRBV4-3, the J call TRBJ2-7; no clear D gene. The CDR3 has 16 amino acids. Germline V gene lookup returns CDR1 LGHNA and CDR2 YSLEER. With 0 bases removed from V and 1 base from J, the gap between germline ends came to 13 bases. Here the CDR3 reads CASSQESLVGSYEQYF. Written as DNA, the CDR3 is TGCGCCAGCAGCCAAGAGTCCCTAGTGGGGTCCTACGAGCAGTACTTC.

This clonotype was counted a few times. V gene TRBV24-1 combines with J gene TRBJ1-5; 7 positions agree with TRBD1. Germline lookup yields CDR1 KGHDR and CDR2 SFDVKD. The CDR3 has 14 amino acids. Trimming cost V 7 bases and J 0 bases; bases outside gene matches: 2. CDR3 amino acids: CATSGDSSNQPQHF. DNA for the CDR3: TGTGCCACCAGCGGGGACAGTAGCAATCAGCCCCAGCATTTT.

The chain carries TRBV9 and TRBJ2-1; a possible D gene is TRBD2 (7 bases). Germline lookup yields CDR1 SGDLS and CDR2 YYNGEE. V was shortened by 0 bases and J by 6 bases, with 10 bases between the two germline ends. The CDR3 contains 14 residues. The chain's CDR3 is CASSVGGGPNEQFF. CDR3 sequence (DNA): TGTGCCAGCAGCGTAGGCGGGGGCCCCAATGAGCAGTTCTTC.

The V and J genes are TRBV6-2 or TRBV6-3 and TRBJ1-3; no clear D. Germline V gives CDR1 MNHEY, CDR2 SVGEGT. The V gene lost 6 bases and the J gene lost 4 bases, with 19 bases spanning the gap. This CDR3 region has 16 residues. The CDR3 sequence: CASSARANSGGNTIYF. In nucleotides, the CDR3 is TGTGCCAGCAGCGCCCGGGCCAATTCGGGAGGAAACACCATATATTTT.

This clonotype was recorded a few times. This chain uses TRBV6-2 or TRBV6-3 with TRBJ2-1, with a weak D call TRBD2 (5 bases). CDR1 is MNHEY, CDR2 SVGEGT, per germline. The V and J ends lost 2 bases and 5 bases respectively, with 10 bases between them. The CDR3 runs to 14 residues. The CDR3 coding sequence is TGTGCCAGCAGTTACCTAGCATCCAACAATGAGCAGTTCTTC. Residues: CASSYLASNNEQFF.

V is TRBV12-3 or TRBV12-4 and J is TRBJ2-1; 8 bases are a match to TRBD2. The length of the CDR3 is 16 residues. V shed 5 bases, J shed 6 bases, and the junction held 12 bases outside the gene matches. The CDR3 loop reads CASSPGGGSLGNEQFF. The CDR3 nucleotides read TGTGCCAGCAGTCCGGGGGGGGGCAGTTTGGGCAATGAGCAGTTCTTC.

The chain couples TRBV4-1 to TRBJ1-1; TRBD1 is a possible D gene (5 bases). Germline V lookup: CDR1 MGHRA, CDR2 YSYEKL. With 4 bases removed from V and 0 bases from J, the gap between germline ends came to 9 bases. The length of the CDR3 is 14 residues. This chain's CDR3 is CASSPRVMNTEAFF. The CDR3 DNA is TGCGCCAGCAGCCCCAGGGTCATGAACACTGAAGCTTTCTTT.

This clonotype was recorded many times. At one of its ends the junction is not consistent with the germline gene, which may arise from a read error. This chain links TRBV7-9 with TRBJ1-1, with a possible D match to TRBD1 (5 bases). Germline CDR1 is SEHNR and CDR2 is FQNEAQ (reference sequence). The CDR3 sequence is 12 residues long. CDR3 protein: CASSLAGTEAFF. The CDR3 DNA reads as TGCGCCAGCAGCTTGGCCGGGACCGAAGCTTTCTTT.

This clonotype was seen a few times. The chain joins TRBV12-3 or TRBV12-4 to TRBJ2-3; TRBD2 agrees at 13 bases. The J segment lost 6 bases and the V segment lost 4 bases, leaving 1 base of the junction unmatched. There are 14 residues in the CDR3. Written as DNA, the CDR3 is TGTGCCAGCAGTTGGACTAGCGGGGGCGATACGCAGTATTTT. It yields the protein CASSWTSGGDTQYF.

The rearrangement joins TRBV12-3 or TRBV12-4 to TRBJ1-1; the match to TRBD1 covers 8 bases. CDR3 length: 20 residues. V was clipped by 3 bases and J by 0 bases; unmatched bases: 18. DNA of the CDR3: TGTGCCAGCAGTTTTTGGACAGAGGGACAGGCAATCGGAATGAACACTGAAGCTTTCTTT. Translation: CASSFWTEGQAIGMNTEAFF.

This clonotype came up many times. The genes are TRBV20-1 and TRBJ2-1; a possible D gene is TRBD1 (5 bases). V lost 5 bases and J lost 6, with 11 bases in between. The CDR3 covers 12 residues. Looked up from germline, CDR1 is DFQATT and CDR2 is SNEGSKA (reference sequence). CDR3 region: CSAGHRTNEQFF. In DNA, the CDR3 is TGCAGTGCTGGCCACAGGACCAATGAGCAGTTCTTC.

This clonotype turned up a few times. V usage is TRBV6-6 and J usage is TRBJ2-1, with 7 bases aligning to TRBD2. Looked up from germline, CDR1 is MNHNY and CDR2 is SVGAGI (reference sequence). V gave up 5 bases and J gave up 3 bases; unmatched junction bases: 4. The CDR3 loop spans 14 amino acids. CDR3 nucleotides: TGTGCCAGCAGTGCCGGGACTAACTACAATGAGCAGTTCTTC. As protein: CASSAGTNYNEQFF.

This clonotype has more than one count but fewer than ten. J is TRBJ1-5 and V is TRBV5-1; D is perhaps TRBD1 (6 bases). V lost 2 bases to trimming and J lost 8 bases, with 20 bases between them. Looked up from germline, CDR1 is SGHRS and CDR2 is YFSETQ. The CDR3 extends over 16 amino acids. CDR3 protein: CASSLSGQIFGEPQHF. CDR3 bases: TGCGCCAGCAGCTTATCCGGACAGATTTTTGGAGAGCCCCAGCATTTT.

This clonotype showed up just once. The chain recombines TRBV12-3 or TRBV12-4 with TRBJ2-1; 7 nucleotides agree with TRBD1. There are 15 residues in the CDR3. V shed 3 bases and J 4 bases; nucleotides not matched to a gene: 6. The CDR3 sequence: CASSFETGLYNEQFF. CDR3 coding DNA: TGTGCCAGCAGTTTCGAGACAGGGCTTTACAATGAGCAGTTCTTC.

There are a few counts of this clonotype. The chain has TRBV3-1 and TRBJ1-1, with D perhaps matching TRBD1 (6 bases). Trimming took 6 bases from V and 7 from J, leaving 12 bases between them. Germline V gene data show CDR1 as LGHDT and CDR2 as YNNKEL (reference sequence). This CDR3 spans 12 amino acids. Here the CDR3 DNA reads TGTGCCAGCAGTCGGACAGACCTTGAAGCTTTCTTT. Protein product: CASSRTDLEAFF.

At least ten counts were recorded for this clonotype. The J gene is TRBJ2-1, the V gene TRBV12-3 or TRBV12-4, with D possibly TRBD1 on 6 matching bases. Trimming pared 5 bases from V and 2 bases from J, leaving 13 bases between. The CDR3 has 15 amino acids. CDR3 nucleotides: TGTGCCAGCAGTCCACAGGGAGTTCCCTACAATGAGCAGTTCTTC. This translates into CASSPQGVPYNEQFF.

The chain uses TRBV18 and TRBJ2-1, with no clear D. In germline, CDR1 is KGHSH, CDR2 LQKENI. V lost 4 bases, J lost 6 bases, and 10 bases lay in between. This CDR3 is 13 amino acids long. The CDR3 nucleotides are TGTGCCAGCTCACTCCGGCAGTTCAATGAGCAGTTCTTC. Translating it yields CASSLRQFNEQFF.

The rearrangement links TRBV12-3 or TRBV12-4 to TRBJ1-1; D is possibly TRBD1 (5 bases). Trimming cost V 1 base and J 1 base, with 10 bases left between them. The CDR3 runs 15 residues. In DNA form, the CDR3 reads TGTGCCAGCAGTTTAGGACAGCCCAAGAACACTGAAGCTTTCTTT. It is translated as CASSLGQPKNTEAFF.

The gene calls are TRBV24-1 and TRBJ2-7; D not certain. The germline CDR1 and CDR2 sequences are KGHDR and SFDVKD. This CDR3 contains 12 residues. Deletions cut 3 bases from V and 3 bases from J, with 5 bases between. The CDR3 spells CATSDEDYEQYF. The DNA of the CDR3 is TGTGCCACCAGTGATGAAGACTACGAGCAGTACTTC.

The CDR3 DNA is TGTGCCATCAGTGAGTCAAGCGGGGGAATCCATGAGCAGTTCTTC. Translating it yields CAISESSGGIHEQFF. The rearrangement joins TRBV10-3 to TRBJ2-1, with 8 positions matching TRBD2. CDR1 ENHRY and CDR2 SYGVKD come from the germline V gene. The CDR3 is made up of 15 amino acids. V dropped 0 bases and J dropped 8; count of bases not matched to a gene: 6.

A few counts support this clonotype. The chain recombines TRBV5-1 with TRBJ2-7; 7 bases line up with TRBD1. In germline, CDR1 is SGHRS, CDR2 YFSETQ. The CDR3 sequence is 13 residues long. The trim removed 1 base at V and 5 bases at J, leaving 3 bases unmatched. CDR3 nucleotide sequence: TGCGCCAGCAGCTTGTTTACAGGGGACGAGCAGTACTTC. Translating it yields CASSLFTGDEQYF.

This sequence joins TRBV5-1 and TRBJ1-1; D is possibly TRBD1 (6 bases). Germline lookup yields CDR1 SGHRS and CDR2 YFSETQ. CDR3 length: 15 amino acids. Trimming pared 6 bases from V and 1 base from J, leaving 16 bases between. The CDR3 DNA sequence: TGCGCCAGCACATTAGCACAGGGCGGGAACACTGAAGCTTTCTTT. Protein sequence: CASTLAQGGNTEAFF.